This T cell receptor (beta chain) was recorded in a study of blood T cells in healthy people across ages. Through a sample-barcoded 5' primer and a J-beta primer mix, a second PCR was run for about 7 to 12 cycles. TCRdb called the 5' RACE reads again in MiXCR, with one record for every CDR3 protein. The sample includes under 800,000 distinct CDR3 sequences, 20% to 25% seen only once; the top ten take roughly 3.6%. Regarding the study as a whole: Greater diversity and more naive CD4+ cells were seen in long-lived donors than in aged donors. Unsorted PBMC material precluded a definitive naive versus antigen-experienced comparison. Expanded clonotype shifts may have been confounded, as the donors had an unknown CMV status.

In this sample, this clonotype turned up many times. Antigen: not known. The sequence derives from an older man in good health. Sequences were obtained from blood.

CDR3 loop: CSAFGQGNSYEQYF. The CDR3 DNA is TGCAGTGCCTTCGGACAGGGTAATTCCTACGAGCAGTACTTC. This chain connects TRBV20-1 to TRBJ2-7; TRBD1 matches 8 bases. Per the germline V gene, CDR1 is DFQATT and CDR2 is SNEGSKA (reference sequence). The CDR3 runs to 14 residues. Trimming at V came to 6 bases and at J to 1 base, leaving 8 bases not matched to a gene.